The 18 T cell receptor beta chains presented below share a single source sample, sequenced in a study of vaccination and CD4 T cells after COVID-19. No antigen has been assigned to these receptors. The Oncomine TCR Beta short-read assay sequenced DNA from cultured CD4+ T cells. TCRdb analysed the PCR reads with MiXCR anew, one entry per CDR3 protein. The table shows over 7,500 distinct CDR3 sequences, with 30% to 35% occurring only once. Regarding treatment: approximately nine-day PBMC culture with coronavirus spike peptide pools or control peptides (ViraFEST assay). Unexposed donor CD4+ T cells predated the COVID-19 pandemic, collected 2011-2018. The sample comprised CD4+ T cells from blood, cultured in vitro. These receptors were taken from a human donor in good health.

This clonotype turned up a few times. The rearrangement joins TRBV25-1 to TRBJ1-5; TRBD1 might be the D (5 bases). Germline lookup yields CDR1 MGHDK and CDR2 SYGVNS. V was pared by 1 base and J by 3 bases, with 7 bases between. The CDR3 covers 14 residues. The CDR3 here is CASSEWGDNQPQHF. CDR3 sequence (DNA): TGTGCCAGCAGTGAATGGGGGGACAATCAGCCCCAGCATTTT.

The V call is TRBV20-1, the J call TRBJ1-2, with 9 bases lining up with TRBD1. The V and J ends lost 6 bases and 4 bases, in that order; junction bases with no gene match: 6. The germline CDR1 and CDR2 sequences are DFQATT and SNEGSKA (reference sequence). CDR3 length: 13 amino acids. CDR3 in DNA: TGCAGTGCGGGACAGGGAGTAAGCTATGGCTACACCTTC. This translates into CSAGQGVSYGYTF.

The V gene is TRBV15, the J gene TRBJ1-3, with 9 nucleotides matching TRBD1. This CDR3 is built from 15 residues. Germline values: CDR1 LNHNV, CDR2 YYDKDF (reference sequence). V lost 8 bases, J lost 3 bases, and 8 bases stayed unmatched. The CDR3 sequence: CATRPGQGFGNTIYF. CDR3 DNA sequence: TGTGCCACCCGGCCGGGACAGGGTTTTGGAAACACCATATATTTT.

This clonotype was recorded a few times. V gene TRBV27 combines with J gene TRBJ1-1, with D tentatively TRBD1 (6 bases). Between the trimmed V and J ends, which lost 6 bases and 4 bases, there was a span of 18 bases. The CDR3 is 15 residues long. Germline values: CDR1 MNHEY, CDR2 SMNVEV (reference sequence). In DNA, the CDR3 is TGTGCCAGCAGGGGGATACAGGGAGTGAGCACTGAAGCTTTCTTT. This codes for CASRGIQGVSTEAFF.

This clonotype is labeled medium-sized. This sequence joins TRBV6-5 and TRBJ1-2; D remains ambiguous. V was shortened by 4 bases and J by 1 base, with 16 bases between the two germline ends. Germline CDR1 reads MNHEY; CDR2 reads SVGAGI. The CDR3 contains 16 residues. CDR3 DNA sequence: TGTGCCAGCAGTTTTGCGGGTGGTTCGGGTAACTATGGCTACACCTTC. Translated: CASSFAGGSGNYGYTF.

The V call is TRBV9, the J call TRBJ1-1, with 9 positions matching TRBD1. Trimming cost V 4 bases and J 11 bases; bases outside gene matches: 12. The CDR3 consists of 14 residues. Germline lookup yields CDR1 SGDLS and CDR2 YYNGEE. The CDR3 region is CASSTMGTGREAFF. CDR3 sequence (DNA): TGTGCCAGCAGCACTATGGGGACAGGGAGAGAGGCTTTCTTT.

This clonotype occurred a few times. This chain joins TRBV6-1 and TRBJ2-2; D gene uncertain. The V gene's germline CDR1 is MNHNS and CDR2 SASEGT. V was pared by 2 bases and J by 1 base, with 5 bases between. The CDR3 runs to 14 residues. The CDR3 region has the DNA TGTGCCAGCAGTGAACAGATGAACACCGGGGAGCTGTTTTTT. Encoded protein: CASSEQMNTGELFF.

This clonotype was recorded a few times. The chain employs TRBV20-1 and TRBJ1-2, with 7 positions matching TRBD1. V was clipped by 0 bases and J by 4 bases; unmatched bases: 5. This CDR3 has 14 amino acids. The V gene's germline CDR1 is DFQATT and CDR2 SNEGSKA (reference sequence). The CDR3 reads CSARDEDRIYGYTF. The CDR3 DNA is TGCAGTGCTAGAGATGAGGACAGGATCTATGGCTACACCTTC.

CDR3: CASSWDLASRTDTQYF. CDR3 nucleotide sequence: TGTGCCAGCAGCTGGGACCTAGCGAGTCGCACAGATACGCAGTATTTT. The J gene is TRBJ2-3, the V gene TRBV5-8; maybe TRBD2 (6 bases). Trimming removed 3 bases from V and 1 base from J, with 15 bases in between. CDR3 length: 16 amino acids. Germline V gene data show CDR1 as SGHTS and CDR2 as YDEGEE.

The CDR3 DNA sequence: TGTGCCAGCAGTCACAGGGACAACTATGGCTACACCTTC. Translation gives CASSHRDNYGYTF. The chain joins TRBV6-2 or TRBV6-3 to TRBJ1-2, with TRBD1 as a possible D gene (6 bases). The CDR3 covers 13 residues. Germline assignment: CDR1 MNHEY and CDR2 SVGEGT. The V and J ends lost 5 bases and 2 bases respectively, with 9 bases between them.

The chain is built from TRBV27 and TRBJ1-5, with TRBD1 matching over 10 bases. This CDR3 spans 15 amino acids. After removal of 3 bases from V and 4 bases from J, the junction contained 3 bases not matched to a gene. In germline, CDR1 is MNHEY, CDR2 SMNVEV (reference sequence). In DNA form, the CDR3 reads TGTGCCAGCAGTTTGGGACAGGGGATAAATCAGCCCCAGCATTTT. It is translated as CASSLGQGINQPQHF.

This sequence joins TRBV6-1 and TRBJ1-6; TRBD1 might be the D (6 bases). This CDR3 is 13 amino acids long. Looked up from germline, CDR1 is MNHNS and CDR2 is SASEGT. Trimming removed 11 bases at V and 11 bases at J, with 19 bases between. CDR3 bases: TGTGCCGGCTCCCCGGACAGCCTGACACCCCTCCACTTT. Protein: CAGSPDSLTPLHF.

The chain combines TRBV19 with TRBJ2-1; D might be TRBD1 (8 bases). Deletions cut 5 bases from V and 7 bases from J, with 24 bases between. Germline assignment: CDR1 LNHDA and CDR2 SQIVND (reference sequence). This CDR3 comprises 17 residues. In DNA form, the CDR3 reads TGTGCCAGTAGTCCTAAACAGGGGGGGACACACGGGAATGAGCAGTTCTTC. It codes for CASSPKQGGTHGNEQFF. Full variable domain (rest looked up from reference TRBV19 and TRBJ2-1): DGGITQSPKYLFRKEGQNVTLSCEQNLNHDAMYWYRQDPGQGLRLIYYSQIVNDFQKGDIAEGYSVSREKKESFPLTVTSAQKNPTAFYLCASSPKQGGTHGNEQFFGPGTRLTVL.

This clonotype has only a few counts. The chain recombines TRBV5-1 with TRBJ2-5; TRBD2 aligns across 10 bases. Germline CDR1 is SGHRS and CDR2 is YFSETQ. The CDR3 runs to 16 residues. Trimming took 0 bases from V and 1 from J; bases not matched to a gene: 3. CDR3 amino acids: CASSLVVAGGQETQYF. Here the CDR3 DNA reads TGCGCCAGCAGCTTGGTGGTAGCGGGGGGCCAAGAGACCCAGTACTTC.

This clonotype was recorded a few times. The chain links TRBV6-1 to TRBJ1-5; D is undetermined. Per the germline V gene, CDR1 is MNHNS and CDR2 is SASEGT. The length of the CDR3 is 16 residues. The V gene lost 7 bases and the J gene lost 5 bases, with 21 bases spanning the gap. The CDR3 spells CASMDGYLTYDQPQHF. The CDR3 DNA follows: TGTGCCAGCATGGACGGCTACCTAACCTACGATCAGCCCCAGCATTTT.

Judged by abundance, this clonotype is medium-sized (0.01 to 0.1%). This chain joins TRBV27 and TRBJ1-2; D ambiguous. The CDR3 sequence is 12 residues long. Trimming took 6 bases from V and 4 from J, leaving 9 bases between them. Germline-derived CDR1 and CDR2 are MNHEY and SMNVEV (reference sequence). The CDR3 here is CASRGFGYGYTF. The CDR3 nucleotides are TGTGCCAGCAGGGGATTCGGCTATGGCTACACCTTC.

Comments on this clonotype: An end of the junction differs from the germline gene, which may be a read error. The chain combines TRBV12-3 or TRBV12-4 with TRBJ2-1; D not certain. CDR3 length equals 12 residues. The CDR3 loop reads CASSLGLVPNLF. The CDR3 region has the DNA TGTGCCAGCAGTCTAGGCCTCGTCCCCAATCTCTTC.

This clonotype was counted a few times. The rearrangement joins TRBV6-2 or TRBV6-3 to TRBJ1-6, with D hard to call. V lost 5 bases to trimming and J lost 7 bases, with 12 bases between them. Germline CDR1 reads MNHEY; CDR2 reads SVGEGT. The CDR3 contains 14 residues. The CDR3 here is CASSTGPRNSPLHF. Written as DNA, the CDR3 is TGTGCCAGCAGTACCGGGCCACGGAATTCACCCCTCCACTTT.